This TCR beta chain appears in the sequencing data of a study of CD8+ T cells in alopecia areata. Treatment given: oral pan-JAK inhibitor, 5-10 mg twice daily. Germline lookup yields CDR1 MNHEY and CDR2 SVGAGI. Trimming left V 7 bases short and J 8 bases short, with 9 bases between. The CDR3 has 11 residues. Sequencing templates came from extracted RNA that was reverse transcribed into cDNA. Using immunoSEQ multiplex PCR, the repertoire was profiled, and TCRdb retains in-frame clones only, with some absent. The sample holds about 220,000 clones; approximately 57% are singletons and the top ten take 1.5% to 2%.

Specimen: CD4+ T cells sorted from blood, collected at week 4, from a patient treated with tofacitinib. This receptor was taken from a human donor with alopecia areata. The chain joins TRBV6-5 to TRBJ2-1; D uncertain. The CDR3 protein is CASNWYDEQFF. CDR3 DNA: TGTGCCAGCAACTGGTACGATGAGCAGTTCTTC.